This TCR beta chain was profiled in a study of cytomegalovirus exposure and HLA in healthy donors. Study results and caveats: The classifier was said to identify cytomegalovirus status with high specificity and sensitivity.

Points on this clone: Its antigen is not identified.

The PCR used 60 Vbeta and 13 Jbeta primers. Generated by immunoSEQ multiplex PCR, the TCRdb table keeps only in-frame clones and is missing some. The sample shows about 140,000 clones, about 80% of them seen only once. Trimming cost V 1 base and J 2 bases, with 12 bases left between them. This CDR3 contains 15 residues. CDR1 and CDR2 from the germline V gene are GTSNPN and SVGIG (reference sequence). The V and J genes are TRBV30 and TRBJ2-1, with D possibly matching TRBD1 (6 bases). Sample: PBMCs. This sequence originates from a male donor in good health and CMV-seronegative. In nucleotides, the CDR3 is TGTGCCTGGAGTGGACAGGTTGCCCCCTACAATGAGCAGTTCTTC. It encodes CAWSGQVAPYNEQFF.